In this sample, the clone carrying this T cell receptor (beta chain) turned up many times. Its antigen remains unidentified. These data originate in a study of molecular identifiers for immune sequencing clone quantification. Study outcomes and limitations: Over 98% of effector molecules, yet under 1% of naive-cell molecules, were held by clones above 20 RNA copies.

The bulk TCR libraries were made with methods described before and with listed TCR primers. TCRdb re-called the PCR reads with MiXCR, one entry per CDR3 protein. Counted here are about 320,000 distinct CDR3 sequences, about a fifth occurring once; the ten biggest clones make up approximately 0.84%. Each library that profiled naive CD8 cells came from around 18,000 to 910,000 sorted cells with 10%, 30% or 50% RNA. Sorting defined naive CD8 T cells as CD8+CD4-CCR7+CD45RA+. The CDR3 spans 15 residues. Looked up from germline, CDR1 is LGHDT and CDR2 is YNNKEL (reference sequence). The junction had 11 bases not matched to a gene; V was cut back by 4 bases and J by 9 bases.

The V and J genes are TRBV3-1 and TRBJ2-1, with 8 positions matching TRBD2. Sequenced: naive CD8+ T cells from blood, with Jurkat cell RNA spiked in. Subset specified: FACS-sorted CD8+CD4-CCR7+CD45RA+ naive T cells. This sequence was found in a human donor in good health. Some libraries in this study had Jurkat cell RNA spiked in. CDR3 amino acids: CASSLPGLGRGEQFF. The DNA for the CDR3 is TGTGCCAGCAGCCTTCCGGGACTAGGACGTGGTGAGCAGTTCTTC.